The sample holds many counts of the clone carrying this T cell receptor (beta chain). Its antigen is unidentified. Unique molecular identifiers were added to individual cDNA molecules. TCRdb reanalysed the 5' RACE reads using MiXCR and keeps one entry per CDR3 protein. The sample carries roughly 75,000 distinct CDR3 sequences, approximately 11% recorded once. These data originate in a study of early T cells in non-severe SARS-CoV-2 infection. Whole-study context: Unsorted whole blood bulk RNA was sequenced, with unpaired chains. Study conclusions and caveats: Using VDJdb, the matching emphasized anti-spike CD8 responses while missing private and CD4 specificities.

CDR1 is MGHDK and CDR2 is SYGVNS in the germline V gene. V trimming: 3 bases; J trimming: 2 bases; junction bases outside the gene matches: 5. The CDR3 is 15 residues long. This clonotype was obtained from an adult who was a healthcare worker with PCR-confirmed SARS-CoV-2 infection or an uninfected control (not recorded which). The genes are TRBV25-1 and TRBJ2-7, with 9 bases lining up with TRBD1. Material: whole blood. CDR3 coding DNA: TGTGCCAGCAGTGAGGGGACAGGGCTAGCCTACGAGCAGTACTTC. Its translation: CASSEGTGLAYEQYF.